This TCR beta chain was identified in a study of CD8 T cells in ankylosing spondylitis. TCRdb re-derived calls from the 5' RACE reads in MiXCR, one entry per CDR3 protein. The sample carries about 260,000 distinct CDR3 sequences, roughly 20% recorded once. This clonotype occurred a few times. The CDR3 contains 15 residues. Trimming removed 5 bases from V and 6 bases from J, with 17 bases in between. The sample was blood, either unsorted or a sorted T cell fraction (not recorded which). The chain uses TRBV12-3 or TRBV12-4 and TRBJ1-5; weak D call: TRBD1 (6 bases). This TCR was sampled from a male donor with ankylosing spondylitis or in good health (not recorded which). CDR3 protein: CASSQQGGIVQPQHF. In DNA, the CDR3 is TGTGCCAGCAGTCAACAGGGAGGGATTGTTCAGCCCCAGCATTTT.